This is a list of T cell receptor beta chains from one sample in a study of T cells after posttransplantation cyclophosphamide. Data came from immunoSEQ multiplex PCR; TCRdb stores just in-frame clones and leaves some out. Among fewer than 25,000 clones listed, 86% were seen once. What was sequenced was PBMCs. Receptors were obtained from a woman in her fifties or sixties with a blood cancer, CMV-positive, and with a related stem cell donor. Both conserved end residues are part of each CDR3. A D gene is named only where the DNA matches it firmly. Clone size, where shown, is once, few, many, or a class for clones that have expanded.

j_call: TRBJ1-1; d_call: NA; v_call: TRBV7-9; clone_size: NA; cdr3_aa: CASNRQATQNTEAFF; cdr3_nt: TGTGCCAGCAACCGACAGGCTACTCAGAACACTGAAGCTTTCTTT
j_call: TRBJ2-1; d_call: NA; v_call: TRBV7-9; clone_size: NA; cdr3_aa: CASSLSDEQFF; cdr3_nt: TGTGCCAGCAGTCTTAGCGATGAGCAGTTCTTC
j_call: TRBJ2-1; d_call: TRBD2; v_call: TRBV5-1; clone_size: NA; cdr3_aa: CASSWGLAGVGDEQFF; cdr3_nt: TGCGCCAGCAGCTGGGGACTAGCGGGAGTGGGCGATGAGCAGTTCTTC
j_call: TRBJ2-7; d_call: TRBD2; v_call: TRBV7-2; clone_size: NA; cdr3_aa: CASSLLAGAEQYF; cdr3_nt: TGTGCCAGCAGCTTGCTGGCGGGAGCCGAGCAGTACTTC
j_call: TRBJ1-5; d_call: NA; v_call: TRBV6-8; clone_size: NA; cdr3_aa: CAGKSRVQPQHF; cdr3_nt: TGTGCCGGTAAGTCCAGGGTTCAGCCCCAGCATTTT
j_call: TRBJ2-3; d_call: TRBD2; v_call: TRBV10-2; clone_size: NA; cdr3_aa: CASRQAGGTDTQYF; cdr3_nt: TGCGCCAGCAGGCAAGCGGGAGGTACAGATACGCAGTATTTT
j_call: TRBJ2-1; d_call: TRBD1; v_call: TRBV10-3; clone_size: NA; cdr3_aa: CAISGGGAHNEQFF; cdr3_nt: TGTGCCATCAGTGGAGGGGGCGCCCACAATGAGCAGTTCTTC
j_call: TRBJ1-1; d_call: TRBD1; v_call: TRBV27; clone_size: NA; cdr3_aa: CASRGGQRNTEAFF; cdr3_nt: TGTGCCAGCAGGGGGGGACAGCGGAACACTGAAGCTTTCTTT
j_call: TRBJ2-7; d_call: TRBD2; v_call: TRBV25-1; clone_size: NA; cdr3_aa: CASSDGRGLAGGEQYF; cdr3_nt: TGTGCCAGCAGTGACGGCCGCGGGCTAGCGGGAGGAGAGCAGTACTTC
j_call: TRBJ2-1; d_call: NA; v_call: TRBV5-1; clone_size: NA; cdr3_aa: CASSPGILTYNEQFF; cdr3_nt: TGCGCCAGCAGTCCCGGGATTTTAACTTACAATGAGCAGTTCTTC
j_call: TRBJ2-3; d_call: TRBD2; v_call: TRBV4-2; clone_size: NA; cdr3_aa: CASSQGLAASTDTQYF; cdr3_nt: TGTGCCAGCAGCCAAGGACTAGCGGCTAGCACAGATACGCAGTATTTT
j_call: TRBJ1-2; d_call: NA; v_call: TRBV27; clone_size: NA; cdr3_aa: CASSFNAGYGYTF; cdr3_nt: TGTGCCAGCAGTTTTAATGCAGGGTATGGCTACACCTTC
j_call: TRBJ2-1; d_call: NA; v_call: TRBV5-1; clone_size: once; cdr3_aa: CASSPPRVSYNEQFF; cdr3_nt: TGCGCCAGCAGCCCCCCCAGGGTGTCCTACAATGAGCAGTTCTTC
j_call: TRBJ2-6; d_call: TRBD2; v_call: TRBV11-2; clone_size: NA; cdr3_aa: CASSLGTSGSSGANVLTF; cdr3_nt: TGTGCCAGCAGCTTGGGGACTAGCGGTAGCTCTGGGGCCAACGTCCTGACTTTC
j_call: TRBJ1-1; d_call: NA; v_call: TRBV30; clone_size: NA; cdr3_aa: CAWTRGWNTEAFF; cdr3_nt: TGTGCCTGGACTCGGGGGTGGAACACTGAAGCTTTCTTT
j_call: TRBJ1-4; d_call: NA; v_call: TRBV7-9; clone_size: NA; cdr3_aa: CASSLLPTSEKLFF; cdr3_nt: TGTGCCAGCAGCTTACTGCCCACCAGTGAAAAACTGTTTTTT
j_call: TRBJ1-2; d_call: NA; v_call: TRBV27; clone_size: NA; cdr3_aa: CASRYGANYGYTF; cdr3_nt: TGTGCCAGCAGGTACGGAGCTAACTATGGCTACACCTTC
j_call: TRBJ2-7; d_call: TRBD2; v_call: TRBV7-9; clone_size: NA; cdr3_aa: CASSQTWTSGRIEQYF; cdr3_nt: TGTGCCAGCAGCCAGACGTGGACTAGCGGGAGGATCGAGCAGTACTTC
j_call: TRBJ1-3; d_call: NA; v_call: TRBV9; clone_size: NA; cdr3_aa: CASSVAAVSGNTIYF; cdr3_nt: TGTGCCAGCAGCGTAGCTGCAGTATCTGGAAACACCATATATTTT
j_call: TRBJ2-1; d_call: NA; v_call: TRBV18; clone_size: once; cdr3_aa: CASSEENEQFF; cdr3_nt: TGTGCCAGCTCAGAGGAGAATGAGCAGTTCTTC
j_call: TRBJ2-7; d_call: TRBD1; v_call: TRBV2; clone_size: NA; cdr3_aa: CASSLGTGTHEQYF; cdr3_nt: TGTGCCAGCAGTCTTGGGACAGGGACGCACGAGCAGTACTTC
j_call: TRBJ2-1; d_call: TRBD2; v_call: TRBV19; clone_size: NA; cdr3_aa: CATGTSNEQFF; cdr3_nt: TGTGCCACTGGGACTAGCAATGAGCAGTTCTTC
j_call: TRBJ2-3; d_call: NA; v_call: TRBV30; clone_size: NA; cdr3_aa: CAWSVGGSGDTQYF; cdr3_nt: TGTGCCTGGAGTGTAGGTGGGAGTGGTGATACGCAGTATTTT
j_call: TRBJ1-4; d_call: NA; v_call: TRBV5-5; clone_size: NA; cdr3_aa: CASRERGATNEKLFF; cdr3_nt: TGTGCCAGCAGAGAGAGAGGAGCAACTAATGAAAAACTGTTTTTT
j_call: TRBJ2-1; d_call: NA; v_call: TRBV10-3; clone_size: NA; cdr3_aa: CAISESIEVHEQFF; cdr3_nt: TGTGCCATCAGTGAGTCGATTGAGGTTCATGAGCAGTTCTTC
j_call: TRBJ2-7; d_call: NA; v_call: TRBV5-4; clone_size: NA; cdr3_aa: CASSGGTGNTYEQYF; cdr3_nt: TGTGCCAGCAGCGGCGGGACTGGGAATACCTACGAGCAGTACTTC
j_call: TRBJ2-7; d_call: TRBD2; v_call: TRBV6-5; clone_size: NA; cdr3_aa: CASTRLAGYEQYF; cdr3_nt: TGTGCCAGCACCCGACTAGCGGGATACGAGCAGTACTTC
j_call: TRBJ2-4; d_call: TRBD1; v_call: TRBV5-1; clone_size: NA; cdr3_aa: CASSSGTGKVIQYF; cdr3_nt: TGCGCCAGCAGCTCGGGGACAGGGAAGGTCATTCAGTACTTC
j_call: TRBJ2-3; d_call: TRBD2; v_call: TRBV11-3; clone_size: NA; cdr3_aa: CASSLGPSGLTDTQYF; cdr3_nt: TGTGCCAGCAGCTTAGGACCTAGCGGGTTGACAGATACGCAGTATTTT
j_call: TRBJ1-5; d_call: TRBD1; v_call: TRBV6-6; clone_size: NA; cdr3_aa: CASSSADRSNQPQHF; cdr3_nt: TGTGCCAGCAGTTCCGCGGACAGGTCAAATCAGCCCCAGCATTTT
j_call: TRBJ2-7; d_call: TRBD1; v_call: TRBV2; clone_size: NA; cdr3_aa: CASSEAGTGGTYEQYF; cdr3_nt: TGTGCCAGCAGTGAAGCGGGGACAGGGGGGACCTACGAGCAGTACTTC
j_call: TRBJ2-3; d_call: TRBD2; v_call: TRBV27; clone_size: NA; cdr3_aa: CASSSPGGRTDTQYF; cdr3_nt: TGTGCCAGCAGTTCCCCGGGAGGGAGGACAGATACGCAGTATTTT
j_call: TRBJ2-7; d_call: TRBD2; v_call: TRBV5-1; clone_size: NA; cdr3_aa: CASSLGLAGAYEQYF; cdr3_nt: TGCGCCAGCAGCTTGGGGCTAGCGGGGGCCTACGAGCAGTACTTC
j_call: TRBJ2-7; d_call: NA; v_call: TRBV7-2; clone_size: NA; cdr3_aa: CASSLNARPYEQYF; cdr3_nt: TGTGCCAGCAGCTTAAACGCGCGCCCCTACGAGCAGTACTTC
j_call: TRBJ2-1; d_call: NA; v_call: TRBV13; clone_size: NA; cdr3_aa: CASSLPPGNEQFF; cdr3_nt: TGTGCCAGCAGCCTGCCCCCCGGTAATGAGCAGTTCTTC
j_call: TRBJ1-2; d_call: TRBD1; v_call: TRBV5-4; clone_size: NA; cdr3_aa: CASSLNGWTGAGYTF; cdr3_nt: TGTGCCAGCAGCTTGAACGGGTGGACAGGGGCAGGCTACACCTTC
j_call: TRBJ1-1; d_call: TRBD1; v_call: TRBV6-5; clone_size: NA; cdr3_aa: CASRDRNGGYTEAFF; cdr3_nt: TGTGCCAGCAGGGACAGGAACGGAGGGTACACTGAAGCTTTCTTT
j_call: TRBJ1-1; d_call: NA; v_call: TRBV11-2; clone_size: NA; cdr3_aa: CASNVRQVSEAFF; cdr3_nt: TGTGCCAGCAATGTTCGACAGGTTTCTGAAGCTTTCTTT
j_call: TRBJ2-5; d_call: NA; v_call: TRBV5-3; clone_size: NA; cdr3_aa: CARTSEKQDQETQYF; cdr3_nt: TGTGCCAGAACCTCGGAGAAACAGGACCAAGAGACCCAGTACTTC
j_call: TRBJ2-7; d_call: TRBD2; v_call: TRBV6-1; clone_size: NA; cdr3_aa: CASSGLLAGEQYF; cdr3_nt: TGTGCCAGCAGTGGGCTACTAGCGGGCGAGCAGTACTTC
j_call: TRBJ2-3; d_call: TRBD1; v_call: TRBV5-1; clone_size: once; cdr3_aa: CASSLGTGIGADTQYF; cdr3_nt: TGCGCCAGCAGCTTAGGGACAGGGATTGGTGCAGATACGCAGTATTTT
j_call: TRBJ2-2; d_call: NA; v_call: TRBV19; clone_size: NA; cdr3_aa: CASRERPHTGELFF; cdr3_nt: TGTGCCAGTAGGGAGCGGCCACACACCGGGGAGCTGTTTTTT
j_call: TRBJ1-1; d_call: NA; v_call: TRBV6-5; clone_size: NA; cdr3_aa: CASSYRERTTEAFF; cdr3_nt: TGTGCCAGCAGTTACCGGGAGAGGACCACTGAAGCTTTCTTT